This TCR beta chain was retrieved from a study of metastatic and nonmetastatic thyroid tumors. Overall study context: Comparative analysis of repertoires was undertaken across blood and tumor or nodule tissue obtained from malignant and benign thyroid patients.

Study findings and constraints: Malignant thyroid tumors reportedly exceeded benign nodules significantly in TCR beta diversity, with the difference appearing in blood and tumor.

The CDR3 extends over 13 amino acids. Trimming left V 3 bases short and J 8 bases short, with 14 bases between. Looked up from germline, CDR1 is SGHRS and CDR2 is YFSETQ. No treatment had been given to any patient before thyroid surgery. Study processing details: CDR3 was compared across clinicopathological groups, and the resulting differences were used to build a distant-metastasis classifier for papillary thyroid cancer. Using MiXCR, TCRdb re-called clones from the PCR reads. V and J calls and clone size were set by TCRdb, not the authors. The sample gives about 18,000 clones, over 25% of which show up once; roughly 24% is in the top ten. About this clone: Its antigen remains unidentified.

The rearrangement links TRBV5-1 to TRBJ1-1, with D perhaps matching TRBD1 (5 bases). This clonotype was sampled from a male donor with papillary thyroid cancer or a benign thyroid nodule (not recorded which). Some clones in this sample may be carry-over from other donors' samples. The material sequenced was tumor tissue. In nucleotides, the CDR3 is TGCGCCAGCAGCTCTGTGGGGGGGGTAGAAGCTTTCTTT. It encodes CASSSVGGVEAFF.